The 16 T cell receptor beta chains listed next were all sequenced from one sample in a study of molecular identifiers for immune sequencing clone quantification. TCRdb ran MiXCR on the PCR reads and lists one entry per CDR3 protein. This sample has approximately 320,000 distinct CDR3 sequences, with about a quarter found just once. Material: naive CD8+ T cells from blood, with Jurkat cell RNA spiked in. The subset: FACS-sorted CD8+CD4-CCR7+CD45RA+ naive T cells. These receptors all stem from a human donor in good health. Some libraries in this study had Jurkat cell RNA spiked in.

The chain uses TRBV7-6 and TRBJ2-2; D assignment may be TRBD1 or TRBD2 (6 bases each). The V end was cut by 5 bases, the J end by 1 base, with 23 bases between. CDR1 and CDR2 (germline): SGHVS, FNYEAQ. The CDR3 consists of 19 residues. The CDR3 is CASSPEEGGRTMNTGELFF. CDR3 in DNA: TGTGCCAGCAGCCCCGAAGAGGGGGGTCGGACAATGAACACCGGGGAGCTGTTTTTT.

This clonotype was seen a single time. A much larger clone lies one base from this, so it may be a read error. The conserved phenylalanine or tryptophan normally closing the CDR3 is absent here, so this likely arose from a read error. The gene calls are TRBV4-2 and TRBJ2-7; 10 positions match TRBD2. After removal of 0 bases from V and 4 bases from J, the junction contained 3 bases not matched to a gene. Germline-derived CDR1 and CDR2 are LGHNA and YNFKEQ. The length of the CDR3 is 15 residues. In DNA, the CDR3 is TGTGCCAGCAGCCAAGAGACTAGCGGGCTGTACGAGCAGTACTTA. Its protein product is CASSQETSGLYEQYL.

On this clonotype itself: This could be a read error, since a much larger clone is one nucleotide away. This sequence joins TRBV2 and TRBJ2-4, with D perhaps TRBD2 (5 bases). CDR3 length: 13 residues. The germline V gene has CDR1 SNHLY and CDR2 FYNNEI. The V end lost 8 bases, the J end lost 5 bases, and 13 bases lay between the germline ends. The CDR3 coding sequence is TGTGCCAGCCAAGAGGGTAGCGAAAACATTCAGTACTTC. This encodes CASQEGSENIQYF.

The chain has TRBV12-3 or TRBV12-4 and TRBJ2-3, with a tentative D call TRBD2 (5 bases). CDR3 length: 15 amino acids. V was pared by 5 bases and J by 2 bases, with 14 bases between. CDR3 coding DNA: TGTGCCAGCAGTACCCCCCGGGGTCCCACAGATACGCAGTATTTT. It codes for CASSTPRGPTDTQYF.

The chain recombines TRBV11-1 with TRBJ2-5; D gene uncertain. With 3 bases removed from V and 1 base from J, the gap between germline ends came to 9 bases. The CDR3 length is 14 residues. CDR1 SGHAT and CDR2 FQDESV come from the germline V gene (reference sequence). In DNA form, the CDR3 reads TGTGCCAGCAGCTTCCTCGAGGTCCAAGAGACCCAGTACTTC. Translated, it gives CASSFLEVQETQYF.

The sample holds many counts of this clonotype. The chain carries TRBV15 and TRBJ2-5, with a weak D call TRBD2 (5 bases). CDR3 length: 16 residues. Deletions cut 1 base from V and 4 bases from J, with 16 bases between. Germline V CDR1 and CDR2: LNHNV, YYDKDF (reference sequence). As DNA, the CDR3 is TGTGCCACCAGCAGAGTTCCCGGAGGTGGAAGAGAGACCCAGTACTTC. It is translated as CATSRVPGGGRETQYF.

Many counts were recorded for this clonotype. J is TRBJ2-1 and V is TRBV29-1; D gene ambiguous. The CDR3 length is 11 residues. The germline CDR1 and CDR2 sequences are SQVTM and ANQGSEA. V gave up 1 base and J gave up 7 bases, with 5 bases separating them. The CDR3, as DNA: TGCAGCGTTGAAGCTGGGAATGAGCAGTTCTTC. Amino acid sequence: CSVEAGNEQFF.

This clonotype was seen more than once but under ten times. The chain carries TRBV11-2 and TRBJ2-3, with D perhaps assigned TRBD1 or TRBD2 (6 bases each). V lost 2 bases and J lost 6, with 15 bases in between. The CDR3 contains 15 residues. Germline V gene data show CDR1 as SGHAT and CDR2 as FQNNGV. The CDR3 DNA reads as TGTGCCAGCAGCTTATCGGTGGGGGGCTTTGATACGCAGTATTTT. It is translated as CASSLSVGGFDTQYF.

V gene TRBV12-3 or TRBV12-4 combines with J gene TRBJ2-5; possible D gene TRBD2, 6 bases. The V end was cut by 4 bases, the J end by 4 bases, with 19 bases between. There are 16 residues in the CDR3. The CDR3 DNA sequence: TGTGCCAGCAGTTCCACTCCGGGACGGGGAGGAGAGACCCAGTACTTC. It specifies CASSSTPGRGGETQYF.

This clonotype was seen just once. J is TRBJ2-1 and V is TRBV28, with 13 bases identical to TRBD2. The CDR3 runs to 20 residues. Trimming cost V 3 bases and J 9 bases; bases outside gene matches: 20. Germline values: CDR1 MDHEN, CDR2 SYDVKM. The CDR3 coding sequence is TGTGCCAGCAGTTTCACACAGGGAGTTGGACTAGCGGGAGTCTTCGGTGAGCAGTTCTTC. Translating gives CASSFTQGVGLAGVFGEQFF. Looking up the rest from reference TRBV28 and TRBJ2-1 gives the full variable domain: DVKVTQSSRYLVKRTGEKVFLECVQDMDHENMFWYRQDPGLGLRLIYFSYDVKMKEKGDIPEGYSVSREKKERFSLILESASTNQTSMYLCASSFTQGVGLAGVFGEQFFGPGTRLTVL.

The chain uses TRBV27 and TRBJ2-3; D may match TRBD1 or TRBD2 (6 bases each). The germline V gene has CDR1 MNHEY and CDR2 SMNVEV (reference sequence). Trimming took off 5 bases at V and 6 bases at J, with 18 bases between the two ends. The CDR3 covers 15 residues. The CDR3 DNA reads as TGTGCCAGCAGTCTCCAGACGACAGGAGGGGATACGCAGTATTTT. Its protein product is CASSLQTTGGDTQYF.

On this clonotype: A much larger clone sits a single nucleotide away, making a read error possible. V gene TRBV6-6 combines with J gene TRBJ2-7, with 8 bases aligning to TRBD1. V trimming: 2 bases; J trimming: 5 bases; junction bases outside the gene matches: 8. The germline CDR1 and CDR2 sequences are MNHNY and SVGAGI (reference sequence). This CDR3 comprises 15 residues. CDR3 loop: CASSYSGRGRDEQYF. Here the CDR3 DNA reads TGTGCCAGCAGTTACAGCGGCAGGGGGCGAGACGAGCAGTACTTC.

Of note for this clonotype: Just one base apart from a much larger clone, this may be a read error. The chain has TRBV12-3 or TRBV12-4 and TRBJ2-7; 7 bases align to TRBD2. This CDR3 region has 13 residues. V dropped 8 bases and J dropped 0; count of bases not matched to a gene: 4. The CDR3: CASEGGSSYEQYF. DNA for the CDR3: TGTGCCAGCGAAGGCGGGAGCTCCTACGAGCAGTACTTC.

The chain joins TRBV30 to TRBJ2-3; 11 bases fit TRBD1. Trimming cost V 3 bases and J 5 bases; bases outside gene matches: 7. The CDR3 has 15 residues. Germline V gene data show CDR1 as GTSNPN and CDR2 as SVGIG (reference sequence). CDR3 DNA: TGTGCCTGGAGCGGAACCGGGACAGGGGGAGATACGCAGTATTTT. Translated, it gives CAWSGTGTGGDTQYF.

The V gene is TRBV11-2, the J gene TRBJ2-5; D possibly matches TRBD1 or TRBD2 (6 bases each). Deletions cut 1 base from V and 5 bases from J, with 14 bases between. This CDR3 comprises 15 residues. Germline V gene data show CDR1 as SGHAT and CDR2 as FQNNGV. The CDR3 region has the DNA TGTGCCAGCAGCTTAGTTGGGGGGCTTCCCGAGACCCAGTACTTC. This translates into CASSLVGGLPETQYF.

In this sample, this clonotype turned up a few times. The rearrangement links TRBV2 to TRBJ2-3, with 7 positions matching TRBD2. Trimming cost V 7 bases and J 14 bases; bases outside gene matches: 12. CDR3 length: 12 residues. Germline V gene lookup returns CDR1 SNHLY and CDR2 FYNNEI. The DNA of the CDR3 is TGTGCCAGCATGGGGGGTGGGGAGGGCCCGTATTTT. It specifies CASMGGGEGPYF.